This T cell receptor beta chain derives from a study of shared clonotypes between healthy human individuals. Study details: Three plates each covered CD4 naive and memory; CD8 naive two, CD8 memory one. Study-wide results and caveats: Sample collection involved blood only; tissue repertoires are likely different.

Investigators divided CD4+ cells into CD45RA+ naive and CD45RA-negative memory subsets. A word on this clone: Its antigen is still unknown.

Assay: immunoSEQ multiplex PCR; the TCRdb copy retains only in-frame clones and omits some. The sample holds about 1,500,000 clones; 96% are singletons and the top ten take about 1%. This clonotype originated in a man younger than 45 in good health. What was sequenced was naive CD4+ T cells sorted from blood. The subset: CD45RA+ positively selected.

The CDR3 nucleotides are TGCAGCGTTGAAGCTAGCGGGGGGGGAGCGCAGTATTTT. This gives the protein CSVEASGGGAQYF. The chain has TRBV29-1 and TRBJ2-3; 12 nucleotides align to TRBD2. CDR3 size: 13 residues. CDR1 and CDR2 from the germline V gene are SQVTM and ANQGSEA. V shed 1 base, J shed 10 bases, and the junction held 3 bases outside the gene matches.